Following are 21 T cell receptor beta chains from one sample sequenced in a study of graft-versus-host responses after intestinal transplantation. This table comes from immunoSEQ multiplex PCR, and its TCRdb copy is limited to in-frame clones, with some not included. The sample includes over 80,000 clones, roughly nine tenths of them seen just once. Their antigens remain unidentified. The sample here was unstimulated CD4+ T cells sorted from spleen or lymph node cells, taken before transplant. The receptors here all came from a human donor who was the organ donor for an intestinal transplant.

This clone turned up a few times. The chain uses TRBV4-1 and TRBJ1-4, with D maybe TRBD1 (5 bases). The CDR3 has 16 residues. The germline V gene encodes CDR1 MGHRA and CDR2 YSYEKL. Trimming left V 1 base short and J 4 bases short, with 13 bases between. The CDR3 coding sequence is TGCGCCAGCAGCCAAGGCCCAGGGCGAAATAATGAAAAACTGTTTTTT. Its protein is CASSQGPGRNNEKLFF.

CDR3 bases: TGTGCCAGCAGCGTAGGCAGGACTTTCACAGATACGCAGTATTTT. This codes for CASSVGRTFTDTQYF. This sequence joins TRBV9 and TRBJ2-3; a possible D gene is TRBD2 (5 bases). Trimming pared 0 bases from V and 2 bases from J, leaving 10 bases between. CDR3 size: 15 residues. The V gene's germline CDR1 is SGDLS and CDR2 YYNGEE.

This rearrangement joins TRBV4-1 to TRBJ1-2; 9 bases map to TRBD1. The V gene's germline CDR1 is MGHRA and CDR2 YSYEKL. Trimming took 3 bases from V and 3 from J; bases not matched to a gene: 5. This CDR3 spans 15 amino acids. This CDR3 reads CASSHYRGLDYGYTF. For the CDR3, the DNA is TGCGCCAGCAGCCATTACAGGGGGCTCGACTATGGCTACACCTTC.

This clone appeared once. The CDR3 nucleotides read TGTGCCAGCAGGACACTTGGCTCCTACGAGCAGTACTTC. This translates into CASRTLGSYEQYF. This sequence joins TRBV28 and TRBJ2-7; unclear D gene. CDR3 length: 13 amino acids. The ends were cut back, 6 bases at V and 0 bases at J, with 9 bases in the middle. Per the germline V gene, CDR1 is MDHEN and CDR2 is SYDVKM.

The chain couples TRBV5-5 to TRBJ2-7; D is perhaps TRBD2 (6 bases). Germline V lookup: CDR1 SGHKS, CDR2 YYEKEE (reference sequence). The V end was cut by 4 bases, the J end by 6 bases, with 17 bases between. The CDR3 runs to 14 residues. The CDR3, as DNA: TGTGCCAGCAGCCTACAGGCTGTGGGGGGCGAGCAGTACTTC. Translating gives CASSLQAVGGEQYF. Drawing the rest from reference TRBV5-5 and TRBJ2-7, the complete variable domain is DAGVTQSPTHLIKTRGQQVTLRCSPISGHKSVSWYQQVLGQGPQFIFQYYEKEERGRGNFPDRFSARQFPNYSSELNVNALLLGDSALYLCASSLQAVGGEQYFGPGTRLTVT.

The V gene is TRBV4-1, the J gene TRBJ1-2; D not resolved. V lost 3 bases to trimming and J lost 8 bases, with 13 bases between them. The CDR3 length is 13 residues. Germline CDR1 reads MGHRA; CDR2 reads YSYEKL. The CDR3 DNA reads TGCGCCAGCAGCCAGGACTATTTTGGAGGCTACACCTTC. This sequence encodes CASSQDYFGGYTF.

This clone has just a few counts. The gene calls are TRBV28 and TRBJ1-1; D is ambiguous. The CDR3 runs to 15 residues. Trimming removed 2 bases at V and 4 bases at J, with 14 bases between. Germline loops: CDR1 MDHEN, CDR2 SYDVKM. The CDR3 DNA reads as TGTGCCAGCAGTTTAAATTACCCCTGGGCCACTGAAGCTTTCTTT. This gives the protein CASSLNYPWATEAFF.

J is TRBJ2-7 and V is TRBV19; 8 bases align to TRBD1. Germline trimming cut 4 bases from V and 4 bases from J; bases unmatched to any gene: 3. Looked up from germline, CDR1 is LNHDA and CDR2 is SQIVND (reference sequence). The CDR3 covers 13 residues. CDR3 DNA: TGTGCCAGTAGTAGGACAGGGAATTACGAGCAGTACTTC. This sequence encodes CASSRTGNYEQYF.

The rearrangement uses TRBV9 and TRBJ2-1, with 7 bases matching TRBD2. This CDR3 spans 15 amino acids. V was clipped by 3 bases and J by 5 bases; unmatched bases: 8. Germline V CDR1 and CDR2: SGDLS, YYNGEE. In DNA, the CDR3 is TGTGCCAGCAGCGCCCAAACCGGGGGGAACAATGAGCAGTTCTTC. Translated, it gives CASSAQTGGNNEQFF.

CDR3 nucleotide sequence: TGTGCCAGCAGCTTAGAGGCGAACACTGAAGCTTTCTTT. Protein sequence: CASSLEANTEAFF. The chain joins TRBV7-3 to TRBJ1-1; D unclear. V shed 2 bases and J shed 1 base, with 5 bases lying between them. Germline lookup yields CDR1 SGHTA and CDR2 FQGTGA. The CDR3 is 13 amino acids.

This chain joins TRBV27 and TRBJ1-2; TRBD1 aligns across 8 bases. Germline-derived CDR1 and CDR2 are MNHEY and SMNVEV (reference sequence). The CDR3 consists of 14 residues. The J segment lost 8 bases and the V segment lost 6 bases, leaving 11 bases of the junction unmatched. The CDR3 reads CASRPDRDLPGYTF. CDR3 coding DNA: TGTGCCAGCAGGCCGGACAGGGATTTACCCGGCTACACCTTC.

This chain joins TRBV6-5 and TRBJ2-7; D perhaps matches TRBD1 (6 bases). Per the germline V gene, CDR1 is MNHEY and CDR2 is SVGAGI. This CDR3 spans 15 amino acids. V lost 0 bases and J 0 bases, leaving 9 bases between the germline ends. The CDR3 DNA follows: TGTGCCAGCAGTTACTCGACAGGCTACTCCTACGAGCAGTACTTC. Encoded protein: CASSYSTGYSYEQYF.

V usage is TRBV6-1 and J usage is TRBJ2-7; no firm D call. CDR3 length equals 11 residues. Trimming shortened V by 2 bases and J by 3 bases, and 2 bases separated the two germline ends. Germline V gene sequence: CDR1 MNHNS, CDR2 SASEGT. This CDR3 reads CASSEYYEQYF. As DNA, the CDR3 is TGTGCCAGCAGTGAATACTACGAGCAGTACTTC.

The J gene is TRBJ1-2, the V gene TRBV7-2, with 10 bases aligning to TRBD1. The V segment lost 3 bases and the J segment 7 bases; nucleotides outside the gene matches: 8. CDR1 and CDR2 from the germline V gene are SGHTA and FQGNSA. CDR3 length: 15 amino acids. The CDR3: CASSLGHRQGAGYTF. CDR3 bases: TGTGCCAGCAGCTTGGGACACCGACAGGGGGCTGGCTACACCTTC. Supplemented by reference TRBV7-2 and TRBJ1-2, the full variable domain reads GAGVSQSPSNKVTEKGKDVELRCDPISGHTALYWYRQSLGQGLEFLIYFQGNSAPDKSGLPSDRFSAERTGGSVSTLTIQRTQQEDSAVYLCASSLGHRQGAGYTFGSGTRLTVV.

This clone was recorded once. CDR3 nucleotides: TGTGCCAGCAGCTTAAGACAGGGAGGCACCGGGGAGCTGTTTTTT. Translation gives CASSLRQGGTGELFF. The V and J genes are TRBV11-2 and TRBJ2-2, with a tentative D call TRBD1 (7 bases). Germline V gene sequence: CDR1 SGHAT, CDR2 FQNNGV. The CDR3 length is 15 residues. V was cut by 2 bases and J by 4 bases, with 11 bases left in between.

This chain joins TRBV18 and TRBJ2-5; 9 nucleotides agree with TRBD1. CDR3 length: 14 residues. Germline trimming cut 3 bases from V and 1 base from J; bases unmatched to any gene: 0. Germline CDR1 KGHSH, CDR2 LQKENI. CDR3 in DNA: TGTGCCAGCTCACCGGGACAGGGCCAAGAGACCCAGTACTTC. Residues: CASSPGQGQETQYF.

This clone was seen once. V and J are TRBV18 and TRBJ2-1, with D possibly being TRBD2 (5 bases). The V gene's germline CDR1 is KGHSH and CDR2 LQKENI. Trimming removed 6 bases at V and 8 bases at J, with 11 bases between. The CDR3 sequence is 12 residues long. The CDR3 region is CASSPWGDEQFF. The CDR3 DNA reads TGTGCCAGCTCTCCATGGGGAGATGAGCAGTTCTTC. The whole variable domain, remainder taken from reference TRBV18 and TRBJ2-1, is NAGVMQNPRHLVRRRGQEARLRCSPMKGHSHVYWYRQLPEEGLKFMVYLQKENIIDESGMPKERFSAEFPKEGPSILRIQQVVRGDSAAYFCASSPWGDEQFFGPGTRLTVL.

The V gene is TRBV19, the J gene TRBJ2-7; 7 nucleotides match TRBD1. This CDR3 has 12 amino acids. With 10 bases clipped from V and 4 bases from J, the junction kept 7 bases outside the gene matches. Germline V lookup: CDR1 LNHDA, CDR2 SQIVND (reference sequence). The chain's CDR3 is CATRDSSYEQYF. CDR3 sequence (DNA): TGTGCCACCCGGGACAGTTCGTACGAGCAGTACTTC.

CDR3 nucleotide sequence: TGTGCCAGCTCACCAAAGGGGGGGCATGGCTACACCTTC. Translated: CASSPKGGHGYTF. The chain joins TRBV18 to TRBJ1-2; TRBD1 might be the D (6 bases). The CDR3 spans 13 residues. Germline values: CDR1 KGHSH, CDR2 LQKENI. Trimming shortened V by 2 bases and J by 6 bases, and 10 bases separated the two germline ends.

CDR3 nucleotide sequence: TGTGCCAGCAGCCCAGGACAGAGAATAGAAGAGACCCAGTACTTC. Protein: CASSPGQRIEETQYF. V and J are TRBV7-2 and TRBJ2-5, with a tentative D call TRBD1 (6 bases). Germline CDR1 SGHTA, CDR2 FQGNSA. The CDR3 spans 15 residues. Trimming shortened V by 5 bases and J by 3 bases, and 16 bases separated the two germline ends.

The chain employs TRBV11-1 and TRBJ1-4; 7 nucleotides align to TRBD1. Germline CDR1 is SGHAT and CDR2 is FQDESV (reference sequence). Trimming cost V 5 bases and J 7 bases; bases outside gene matches: 7. This CDR3 has 14 amino acids. The CDR3 DNA reads TGTGCCAGCAGCAGCCCAGGGGGGAGTGAAAAACTGTTTTTT. Its protein is CASSSPGGSEKLFF.